This T cell receptor beta chain emerged from a study of blood T cell repertoires in COVID-19. Overall study: The study drew acute and convalescent COVID-19 samples from the United States, Italy and Spain.

V gave up 1 base and J gave up 5 bases, with 11 bases separating them. CDR1 is SGHAT, CDR2 FQNNGV, per germline. This CDR3 spans 15 amino acids. Sequencing used immunoSEQ multiplex PCR; TCRdb keeps in-frame clones, though not all of them. Found here are about 230,000 clones, roughly 84% of them singletons; the top ten hold around 2.4%. This TCR derives from a man aged 35 to 55 who had recovered from COVID-19. Sequencing was done on a sample of peripheral blood. The rearrangement links TRBV11-2 to TRBJ1-4; tentatively, D is TRBD1 (5 bases). CDR3 sequence reads: CASSLVGGWNEKLFF. DNA of the CDR3: TGTGCCAGCAGCTTAGTTGGGGGGTGGAATGAAAAACTGTTTTTT. The full variable domain, rest sourced from reference TRBV11-2 and TRBJ1-4, is EAGVAQSPRYKIIEKRQSVAFWCNPISGHATLYWYQQILGQGPKLLIQFQNNGVVDDSQLPKDRFSAERLKGVDSTLKIQPAKLEDSAVYLCASSLVGGWNEKLFFGSGTQLSVL.